The 19 T cell receptor beta chains below come from one sample, sequenced in a study of blood T cell repertoires in COVID-19. Using immunoSEQ multiplex PCR, the repertoire was profiled, and TCRdb retains in-frame clones only, with some absent. The sample lists approximately 69,000 clones, 80% to 85% occurring once. The sample consisted of peripheral blood. The receptors come from a woman aged 55-70 years with acute or convalescent COVID-19.

The genes are TRBV18 and TRBJ1-1; possible D gene TRBD1, 5 bases. Between the trimmed V and J ends, which lost 1 base and 0 bases, there was a span of 15 bases. Germline-derived CDR1 and CDR2 are KGHSH and LQKENI. The CDR3 runs to 17 residues. The CDR3 DNA sequence: TGTGCCAGCTCACCACTCAGGGCAGTGGGCATGAACACTGAAGCTTTCTTT. It specifies CASSPLRAVGMNTEAFF.

V gene TRBV4-1 combines with J gene TRBJ1-2; TRBD1 matches at 9 bases. With 3 bases clipped from V and 4 bases from J, the junction kept 0 bases outside the gene matches. Germline V gene sequence: CDR1 MGHRA, CDR2 YSYEKL. The CDR3 is 13 amino acids. The CDR3 sequence: CASSQTGGYGYTF. The CDR3, as DNA: TGCGCCAGCAGCCAGACAGGGGGCTATGGCTACACCTTC.

In this sample, this clone turned up a few times. The CDR3 reads CASRSAREAFF. CDR3 in DNA: TGTGCCAGCAGGTCAGCGCGTGAAGCTTTCTTT. The V gene is TRBV28, the J gene TRBJ1-1; no firm D call. Germline V gives CDR1 MDHEN, CDR2 SYDVKM. V was pared by 6 bases and J by 7 bases, with 9 bases between. The CDR3 sequence is 11 residues long.

V usage is TRBV5-1 and J usage is TRBJ2-2; 12 nucleotides agree with TRBD2. From germline, CDR1 is SGHRS and CDR2 YFSETQ. V lost 2 bases, J lost 7 bases, and 9 bases stayed unmatched. The CDR3 consists of 17 residues. The CDR3 coding sequence is TGCGCCAGCAGCTTTGAGCCTAGCGGGGGGGCCTACGGGGAGCTGTTTTTT. Its protein is CASSFEPSGGAYGELFF. The full variable domain, with the rest looked up from reference TRBV5-1 and TRBJ2-2, is KAGVTQTPRYLIKTRGQQVTLSCSPISGHRSVSWYQQTPGQGLQFLFEYFSETQRNKGNFPGRFSGRQFSNSRSEMNVSTLELGDSALYLCASSFEPSGGAYGELFFGEGSRLTVL.

The CDR3 loop reads CASSGAQGEGQPQHF. In DNA, the CDR3 is TGCGCCAGCAGTGGAGCACAGGGGGAGGGTCAGCCCCAGCATTTT. The rearrangement uses TRBV10-1 and TRBJ1-5; 8 nucleotides line up with TRBD1. CDR1 and CDR2 from the germline V gene are WNHNN and SYGVQD (reference sequence). CDR3 length equals 15 residues. V shed 4 bases and J 6 bases; nucleotides not matched to a gene: 8.

J is TRBJ1-2 and V is TRBV12-3 or TRBV12-4; D remains unclear. The germline V and J ends were trimmed by 6 bases and 0 bases, with 5 bases remaining between them. The CDR3 is made up of 12 amino acids. CDR3 DNA sequence: TGTGCCAGCAGGCCAGCTAACTATGGCTACACCTTC. Its protein product is CASRPANYGYTF.

The V call is TRBV3-1 (or the pseudogene TRBV3-2), the J call TRBJ1-5, with 8 bases that match TRBD1. The CDR3 contains 16 residues. V shed 0 bases and J 6 bases; nucleotides not matched to a gene: 7. Germline V gives CDR1 LGHDT, CDR2 YNNKEL (reference sequence). The CDR3 region has the DNA TGTGCCAGCAGCCAAGATCTCGGCAGGGGGCTTCAGCCCCAGCATTTT. Translating gives CASSQDLGRGLQPQHF.

This clone has just a few counts. The chain links TRBV1 to TRBJ2-7; the table's TRBD2 call for D was not verified on the DNA. TRBV1 corresponds to a pseudogene. This CDR3 has 13 amino acids. The CDR3 DNA is TGCACCAGCAGCCAAGATAGGGAGGACGAGCAGTACTTC. Translating it yields CTSSQDREDEQYF.

V usage is TRBV29-1 and J usage is TRBJ2-1; D is perhaps TRBD2 (5 bases). Germline loops: CDR1 SQVTM, CDR2 ANQGSEA. The CDR3 contains 15 residues. The V gene lost 0 bases and the J gene lost 7 bases, with 16 bases spanning the gap. The CDR3 here is CSVEEGFLGLNEQFF. As DNA, the CDR3 is TGCAGCGTTGAAGAAGGGTTTTTAGGACTGAATGAGCAGTTCTTC.

The chain recombines TRBV6-4 with TRBJ2-1; 9 bases match TRBD2. CDR3 size: 19 residues. CDR1 is MRHNA and CDR2 is SNTAGT in the germline V gene. V shed 1 base, J shed 3 bases, and the junction held 13 bases outside the gene matches. CDR3 protein: CASSDFNRAGGHVYNEQFF. DNA for the CDR3: TGTGCCAGCAGTGACTTTAATCGGGCGGGAGGGCACGTCTACAATGAGCAGTTCTTC.

Only a few counts were recorded for this clone. The chain couples TRBV5-5 to TRBJ1-1, with D tentatively TRBD1 (5 bases). This CDR3 spans 15 amino acids. Germline values: CDR1 SGHKS, CDR2 YYEKEE (reference sequence). V lost 6 bases and J 4 bases, leaving 19 bases between the germline ends. Written as DNA, the CDR3 is TGTGCCAGCATTTCACGTGCAGGGAGGGTCACTGAAGCTTTCTTT. Residues: CASISRAGRVTEAFF.

The rearrangement links TRBV3-1 (or the pseudogene TRBV3-2) to TRBJ1-6; tentative D call: TRBD1 (6 bases). This CDR3 is 17 amino acids long. The germline V gene encodes CDR1 LGHDT and CDR2 YNNKEL (reference sequence). Trimming left V 0 bases short and J 9 bases short, with 18 bases between. Here the CDR3 reads CASSQDDGRRGSSPLHF. The CDR3 region has the DNA TGTGCCAGCAGCCAAGACGATGGGCGCAGGGGATCTTCACCCCTCCACTTT.

The chain has TRBV12-3 or TRBV12-4 and TRBJ2-1; unclear D gene. Trimming took off 5 bases at V and 7 bases at J, with 6 bases between the two ends. The CDR3 is made up of 11 amino acids. DNA for the CDR3: TGTGCCAGCAGTCCTAAGAATGAGCAGTTCTTC. Translating it yields CASSPKNEQFF.

The chain carries TRBV3-1 (or the pseudogene TRBV3-2) and TRBJ1-3; perhaps TRBD1 as D (5 bases). Germline V gives CDR1 LGHDT, CDR2 YNNKEL (reference sequence). The CDR3 is made up of 16 amino acids. V was cut by 2 bases and J by 2 bases, with 13 bases left in between. The CDR3 nucleotides read TGTGCCAGCAGCCAACGCCTCGTGGGGCCTGGAAACACCATATATTTT. As protein: CASSQRLVGPGNTIYF.

The rearrangement uses TRBV28 and TRBJ1-1, with a weak D call TRBD1 (6 bases). Per the germline V gene, CDR1 is MDHEN and CDR2 is SYDVKM. Trimming removed 6 bases from V and 3 bases from J, with 11 bases in between. This CDR3 contains 13 residues. As DNA, the CDR3 is TGTGCCAGCAGCCCAGGGGTTCACACTGAAGCTTTCTTT. Translated: CASSPGVHTEAFF.

The rearrangement links TRBV10-1 to TRBJ1-1; unclear D gene. The V end lost 6 bases, the J end lost 0 bases, and 11 bases lay between the germline ends. This CDR3 region has 14 residues. The germline gives CDR1 WNHNN, CDR2 SYGVQD (reference sequence). CDR3 amino acids: CASSSGGLNTEAFF. CDR3 in DNA: TGCGCCAGCAGCTCCGGAGGCCTGAACACTGAAGCTTTCTTT.

V usage is TRBV4-1 and J usage is TRBJ2-3, with a weak D call TRBD1 (5 bases). The CDR3 runs to 13 residues. Germline V gene lookup returns CDR1 MGHRA and CDR2 YSYEKL. The V gene lost 6 bases and the J gene lost 5 bases, with 12 bases spanning the gap. CDR3 residues: CASRLRTGDTQYF. CDR3 bases: TGCGCCAGCAGGCTAAGAACAGGAGATACGCAGTATTTT.

This clone was counted between two and nine times. The rearrangement uses TRBV7-2 and TRBJ1-3; a weak D match, TRBD1 (6 bases). This CDR3 region has 16 residues. Trimming pared 0 bases from V and 3 bases from J, leaving 12 bases between. Germline V lookup: CDR1 SGHTA, CDR2 FQGNSA. In DNA form, the CDR3 reads TGTGCCAGCAGCTTAGCCAGGGGTGTCAGTGGAAACACCATATATTTT. It encodes CASSLARGVSGNTIYF.

The chain recombines TRBV7-2 with TRBJ2-3, with 10 bases lining up with TRBD2. The V and J ends lost 0 bases and 0 bases, in that order; junction bases with no gene match: 6. The CDR3 has 18 amino acids. Germline CDR1 reads SGHTA; CDR2 reads FQGNSA. The chain's CDR3 is CASSLAWSGGGSTDTQYF. Written as DNA, the CDR3 is TGTGCCAGCAGCTTAGCGTGGAGCGGGGGGGGAAGCACAGATACGCAGTATTTT.